This T cell receptor beta chain was recovered during a study of blood T cell repertoires in COVID-19. On the study more broadly: COVID-19 samples, acute and convalescent, were from the United States, Italy and Spain. T cells, B-cell-depleted T cells, or PBMCs supplied cDNA or gDNA.

TCRdb's table, derived via immunoSEQ multiplex PCR, lists solely in-frame clones and lacks some. The sample has roughly 230,000 clones; approximately 89% are singletons. V shed 2 bases, J shed 3 bases, and the junction held 9 bases outside the gene matches. The CDR3 totals 17 residues. The germline gives CDR1 MNHEY, CDR2 SVGEGT. Sequencing was carried out using peripheral blood. The clonotype comes from a middle-aged woman who had recovered from COVID-19. The chain combines TRBV6-2 or TRBV6-3 with TRBJ2-1; 8 bases fit TRBD2. CDR3 sequence: CASSYAISGSRYNEQFF. The DNA of the CDR3 is TGTGCCAGCAGTTACGCAATCAGCGGGAGCCGCTACAATGAGCAGTTCTTC.